A selection of T cell receptor beta chains follows, all from one sample in a study of T-cell memory formation after mild COVID-19. TCRdb processed the 5' RACE reads anew with MiXCR; each CDR3 protein has one entry. The table records 300,000 or so distinct CDR3 sequences, roughly 15% of them present only once. Sequencing used PBMCs or a T cell subset sorted from them (not recorded which). The receptors were sampled from a man aged 18-30 years who had mild COVID-19 (a few samples of this study predate the infection). Cell type and time point are not known. Both conserved end residues are trimmed from each CDR3.

V gene	J gene	CDR3 protein
TRBV29-1	TRBJ1-1	SVGGEVTFTEAF
TRBV15	TRBJ2-5	ATSRDRQETQY
TRBV5-6	TRBJ2-3	ASSLVLDGGTDTQY
TRBV10-2	TRBJ1-2	ASSETRGNGYT
TRBV3-1	TRBJ2-1	ASSRDGGRQF
TRBV24-1	TRBJ2-5	ATSDPDSGETQY
TRBV9	TRBJ2-3	ASSVELAGYRSTDTQY
TRBV7-2	TRBJ1-3	ASSLFGGAGNTIY
TRBV6-5	TRBJ2-1	ASSSTGAGDNEQF
TRBV9	TRBJ2-6	ASSVDRLGANVLT
TRBV4-1	TRBJ1-1	ASSQGPLRQGNTEAF
TRBV4-3	TRBJ2-5	ASSQDAQGAGETQY
TRBV4-1	TRBJ2-1	ASSTPFGEQF
TRBV12-3/TRBV12-4	TRBJ2-1	ASSLVGNNEQF
TRBV20-1	TRBJ2-7	SARALASLYEQY
TRBV7-7	TRBJ2-5	ASSLLVGGRSETQY
TRBV19	TRBJ1-1	ASRSDSMYTEAF